The 10 T cell receptor beta chains below come from one sample, sequenced in a study of human T cells and chemical hapten exposure. Documented time point: pre-sensitization, week 0. The treatment was: therapeutic diphenylcyclopropenone sensitization with weekly scalp DPC. TCRdb used MiXCR to reprocess the RACE reads, holding one entry per CDR3 protein. The sample lists roughly 260,000 distinct CDR3 sequences, 8.6% seen once, with roughly 2.5% in the top ten. This sample comprised whole blood, obtained in connection with sensitization to the hapten diphenylcyclopropenone (DPC). The receptors stem from a woman aged 40 to 50 with alopecia areata. Some clones in this sample may be carry-over from other donors' samples.

The table lists this clonotype with a few counts. The chain is built from TRBV9 and TRBJ2-3; no definite D call. This CDR3 is 14 amino acids long. Trimming pared 3 bases from V and 2 bases from J, leaving 10 bases between. Looked up from germline, CDR1 is SGDLS and CDR2 is YYNGEE. CDR3 in DNA: TGTGCCAGCAGCGGAGCAACGAACACAGATACGCAGTATTTT. Residues: CASSGATNTDTQYF.

This clonotype has just a few counts. V and J are TRBV6-5 and TRBJ2-3, with unresolved D. This CDR3 contains 15 residues. Trimming left V 5 bases short and J 4 bases short, with 16 bases between. Germline lookup yields CDR1 MNHEY and CDR2 SVGAGI. CDR3 sequence: CASSPPDVTPDTQYF. CDR3 bases: TGTGCCAGCAGTCCCCCGGACGTAACCCCAGATACGCAGTATTTT.

CDR3 in amino acids: CASRPLVGTTSSYNEQFF. The CDR3 nucleotides read TGTGCCAGCAGACCCCTTGTCGGTACCACCAGCTCCTACAATGAGCAGTTCTTC. The chain links TRBV6-2 or TRBV6-3 to TRBJ2-1, with D unclear. The CDR3 is 18 amino acids. Trimming shortened V by 6 bases and J by 0 bases, and 21 bases separated the two germline ends. Germline V gene sequence: CDR1 MNHEY, CDR2 SVGEGT.

This chain links TRBV9 with TRBJ2-5, with D maybe TRBD2 (6 bases). The CDR3 is 16 amino acids. Per germline, CDR1 SGDLS and CDR2 YYNGEE. V was cut by 0 bases and J by 2 bases, with 14 bases left in between. The CDR3 spells CASSVGVADVQETQYF. For the CDR3, the DNA is TGTGCCAGCAGCGTAGGGGTAGCGGACGTACAAGAGACCCAGTACTTC.

This clonotype was seen ten or more times. The rearrangement joins TRBV2 to TRBJ2-2; D call uncertain. This CDR3 is 13 amino acids long. Germline V lookup: CDR1 SNHLY, CDR2 FYNNEI. V gave up 3 bases and J gave up 0 bases, with 2 bases separating them. CDR3 DNA sequence: TGTGCCAGCAGTGAGTCGAACACCGGGGAGCTGTTTTTT. Translated, it gives CASSESNTGELFF.

In its sample, this clonotype was seen a few times. The gene calls are TRBV7-8 and TRBJ2-3, with D possibly being TRBD2 (5 bases). The CDR3 contains 15 residues. Per the germline V gene, CDR1 is SGHVS and CDR2 is FQNEAQ. V dropped 5 bases and J dropped 6 bases, with 18 bases sitting between them. The CDR3 here is CASSHLTGSYDTQYF. The CDR3 DNA is TGTGCCAGCAGCCACCTTACGGGGTCGTATGATACGCAGTATTTT.

In the case of this clonotype: A much larger clone is a single base away; this may be a read error. Because it lacks the conserved phenylalanine or tryptophan at the end, this CDR3 is likely a read error. V gene TRBV7-2 combines with J gene TRBJ1-5, with D perhaps matching TRBD1 (5 bases). V lost 4 bases to trimming and J lost 0 bases, with 13 bases between them. This CDR3 is 16 amino acids long. The germline CDR1 and CDR2 sequences are SGHTA and FQGNSA. CDR3 in DNA: TGTGCCAGCAGCTCCGACCCCGGGGCTAGCAATCAGCCCCAGCATTCT. Its protein product is CASSSDPGASNQPQHS.

This clonotype was recorded a few times. The chain recombines TRBV6-4 with TRBJ1-1; perhaps TRBD1 as D (5 bases). With 5 bases removed from V and 2 bases from J, the gap between germline ends came to 12 bases. The germline CDR1 and CDR2 sequences are MRHNA and SNTAGT. CDR3 length: 14 residues. As DNA, the CDR3 is TGTGCCAGCAGTAGAGAGCAGGGTAACACTGAAGCTTTCTTT. Protein sequence: CASSREQGNTEAFF.

This clonotype has a handful of counts. This rearrangement joins TRBV7-9 to TRBJ2-7; D gene unclear. The CDR3 has 14 residues. V shed 1 base and J shed 5 bases, with 12 bases lying between them. The germline CDR1 and CDR2 sequences are SEHNR and FQNEAQ (reference sequence). CDR3 nucleotide sequence: TGTGCCAGCAGCTTAGACCTTCAAGCCCACGAGCAGTACTTC. This sequence encodes CASSLDLQAHEQYF.

There are a few counts of this clonotype. This rearrangement joins TRBV5-1 to TRBJ2-5; D gene ambiguous. The CDR3 runs to 14 residues. V gave up 3 bases and J gave up 0 bases, with 9 bases separating them. Germline V gene lookup returns CDR1 SGHRS and CDR2 YFSETQ. The CDR3 loop is CASSSQMYQETQYF. CDR3 nucleotide sequence: TGCGCCAGCAGCTCTCAAATGTACCAAGAGACCCAGTACTTC.